This T cell receptor beta chain emerged from a study of cytomegalovirus exposure and HLA in healthy donors. The PCR employed 60 Vbeta primers together with 13 Jbeta primers. Using immunoSEQ multiplex PCR, the repertoire was profiled, and TCRdb retains in-frame clones only, with some absent. The sample includes more than 150,000 clones, roughly 90% seen only once; the top ten take around 0.21%. With respect to this clone: Antigen: not known.

The study's findings and limits: TRBV6-2, TRBV6-3 and other indistinguishable V segments were excluded. In a later analysis, compared with equally common non-associated chains, HLA-associated beta chains were more expanded.

The V and J ends lost 5 bases and 1 base, in that order; junction bases with no gene match: 8. The CDR3 has 15 amino acids. Germline V gene sequence: CDR1 MGHRA, CDR2 YSYEKL. The sequenced material came from PBMCs. V is TRBV4-1 and J is TRBJ2-7; 7 bases map to TRBD1. This sequence originates from a girl under three years old in good health and CMV-seronegative. The chain's CDR3 is CASSKIWDRSYEQYF. The CDR3 DNA follows: TGCGCCAGCAGCAAAATATGGGACAGATCCTACGAGCAGTACTTC.